Given below is one T cell receptor (beta chain) in context. This receptor's antigen is unknown. There are no base qualities to consult, and no much larger clone falls within one base. The data belong to a study of T cell changes during pregnancy in multiple sclerosis (dated by TCRdb to between 2019 and 2020). Regarding the study in general: In women with multiple sclerosis, the researchers looked at how the T cell repertoire shifted as pregnancy progressed.

Library preparation used the immunoSEQ multiplex PCR assay. This is the immuneACCESS table as TCRdb keeps it, with only in-frame sequences that have V and J called. A part of the clones is gone; compared with another copy, unresolved V genes explain less than half, and the rest is unexplained. Counted in this sample were 45,000 to 70,000 clones; 92% of them appeared once. The ten top clones hold around 0.16% of the sample. CDR1 is given as SGHVS and CDR2 as FQNEAQ, both from the germline V gene. V and J lose 8 bases and 2 bases, and a span of 15 bases separates them. The CDR3 contains 14 residues, cysteine and phenylalanine counted. Of the read, only the CDR3 DNA is kept; its 42 bases are in frame from base 1.

The TCR sequence derives from a female donor in good health, enrolled as a control in a pregnancy study. Sequenced material: CD4+ T cells from peripheral blood mononuclear cells, taken after pregnancy. This sequence uses TRBV7-8 and TRBJ2-5; possibly the D gene is TRBD2, per 7 matching bases. The CDR3 reads CASVWGGLQETQYF. The DNA reads as follows: TGTGCCAGCGTCTGGGGGGGCCTGCAAGAGACCCAGTACTTC.